One sample yielded the 27 T cell receptor beta chains listed below, sequenced in a study of blood T cell repertoires in COVID-19. The table came from immunoSEQ multiplex PCR; TCRdb's copy has only in-frame clones and leaves some out. Of tens of thousands of clones detected, 83% appear once; the ten largest clones hold 6.7%. Material: peripheral blood. These TCRs come from a human donor in a cohort sampled during active COVID-19.

The chain is built from TRBV6-5 and TRBJ2-2, with a tentative D call TRBD1 (5 bases). V was cut by 4 bases and J by 6 bases, with 18 bases left in between. This CDR3 region has 16 residues. Germline CDR1 is MNHEY and CDR2 is SVGAGI. The CDR3 here is CASSSSRAGLAGELFF. Written as DNA, the CDR3 is TGTGCCAGCAGTTCGTCACGGGCAGGGTTGGCCGGGGAGCTGTTTTTT.

This clone has more than one count but fewer than ten. The rearrangement uses TRBV7-3 and TRBJ2-2; 13 bases are shared with TRBD2. Trimming at V came to 4 bases and at J to 1 base, leaving 9 bases not matched to a gene. The CDR3 runs to 19 residues. The V gene's germline CDR1 is SGHTA and CDR2 FQGTGA. The CDR3 is CASSSSLAGGPGNTGELFF. DNA of the CDR3: TGTGCCAGCAGCTCCTCACTAGCGGGGGGGCCCGGGAACACCGGGGAGCTGTTTTTT.

The chain couples TRBV14 to TRBJ1-6; D uncertain. Germline-derived CDR1 and CDR2 are SGHDN and FVKESK. The V end lost 3 bases, the J end lost 0 bases, and 3 bases lay between the germline ends. The length of the CDR3 is 14 residues. In DNA, the CDR3 is TGTGCCAGCAGCCAGCGCTCCTATAATTCACCCCTCCACTTT. As protein: CASSQRSYNSPLHF. Using reference TRBV14 and TRBJ1-6 for the parts outside the CDR3, the full variable domain is EAGVTQFPSHSVIEKGQTVTLRCDPISGHDNLYWYRRVMGKEIKFLLHFVKESKQDESGMPNNRFLAERTGGTYSTLKVQPAELEDSGVYFCASSQRSYNSPLHFGNGTRLTVT.

The chain recombines TRBV27 with TRBJ2-3; D call uncertain. The germline CDR1 and CDR2 sequences are MNHEY and SMNVEV (reference sequence). Deletions cut 3 bases from V and 0 bases from J, with 7 bases between. CDR3 length: 14 amino acids. CDR3 in amino acids: CASSFSDSTDTQYF. The DNA for the CDR3 is TGTGCCAGCAGTTTCAGCGATAGCACAGATACGCAGTATTTT.

This chain connects TRBV29-1 to TRBJ1-2, with a possible D match to TRBD1 (6 bases). Trimming took 4 bases from V and 4 from J, leaving 16 bases between them. Germline loops: CDR1 SQVTM, CDR2 ANQGSEA. CDR3 length: 14 residues. CDR3 DNA sequence: TGCAGCGTTGGTACTTACAGGGTGGGCTATGGCTACACCTTC. Protein sequence: CSVGTYRVGYGYTF.

This clone appeared once. The CDR3: CASSIRGGNSYNEQFF. The CDR3 DNA sequence: TGTGCCAGTAGTATTAGGGGAGGGAACTCCTACAATGAGCAGTTCTTC. The chain has TRBV19 and TRBJ2-1; 7 nucleotides agree with TRBD2. The CDR3 is made up of 16 amino acids. Germline V gene lookup returns CDR1 LNHDA and CDR2 SQIVND (reference sequence). Trimming cost V 3 bases and J 0 bases; bases outside gene matches: 5.

This clone was seen a handful of times. The chain couples TRBV5-1 to TRBJ2-7, with D maybe TRBD2 (5 bases). In germline, CDR1 is SGHRS, CDR2 YFSETQ. This CDR3 is built from 13 residues. Trimming stripped 3 bases from V and 5 bases from J, with 12 bases between. CDR3 nucleotides: TGCGCCAGCAGCTATGCGTCGAGGGACGAGCAGTACTTC. It is translated as CASSYASRDEQYF.

This clone was counted a single time. The gene calls are TRBV5-1 and TRBJ2-5, with D possibly being TRBD1 (6 bases). The germline V gene encodes CDR1 SGHRS and CDR2 YFSETQ. The CDR3 is 15 residues long. Trimming left V 3 bases short and J 4 bases short, with 16 bases between. CDR3 DNA: TGCGCCAGCAGCTGGGGTACCAGGGGCCCAGAGACCCAGTACTTC. Protein: CASSWGTRGPETQYF.

This clone has a handful of counts. This rearrangement joins TRBV6-6 to TRBJ1-6; D is possibly TRBD1 (5 bases). CDR1 and CDR2 (germline): MNHNY, SVGAGI (reference sequence). Trimming removed 5 bases at V and 10 bases at J, with 21 bases between. This CDR3 is built from 16 residues. The CDR3 sequence is CASSHLGVSGRSPLHF. CDR3 coding DNA: TGTGCCAGCAGTCACCTGGGGGTAAGCGGGCGCTCACCCCTCCACTTT.

The chain has TRBV24-1 and TRBJ2-6; weak D call: TRBD2 (7 bases). The CDR3 has 17 residues. Germline V gives CDR1 KGHDR, CDR2 SFDVKD. Trimming cost V 2 bases and J 2 bases, with 12 bases left between them. The CDR3 region has the DNA TGTGCCACCAGTGATTCCCTGGGGGGGCCTGGGGCCAACGTCCTGACTTTC. Amino acid sequence: CATSDSLGGPGANVLTF.

This chain uses TRBV4-2 with TRBJ2-5; D perhaps matches TRBD2 (6 bases). The CDR3 covers 14 residues. The V and J ends lost 2 bases and 5 bases respectively, with 12 bases between them. Germline assignment: CDR1 LGHNA and CDR2 YNFKEQ. The CDR3: CASSQRLAQETQYF. The CDR3 coding sequence is TGTGCCAGCAGCCAACGGCTAGCGCAGGAGACCCAGTACTTC.

The CDR3, as DNA: TGTGCCAGCAGCCAAGAAACATCAAATTCACCCCTCCACTTT. Its translation is CASSQETSNSPLHF. The V and J genes are TRBV14 and TRBJ1-6, with D uncertain. CDR1 is SGHDN and CDR2 is FVKESK in the germline V gene. V dropped 0 bases and J dropped 7 bases, with 7 bases sitting between them. This CDR3 has 14 residues.

The J gene is TRBJ1-1, the V gene TRBV5-6; 9 bases agree with TRBD1. The CDR3 is 14 residues long. Germline CDR1 SGHDT, CDR2 YYEEEE. Trimming at V came to 2 bases and at J to 3 bases, leaving 2 bases not matched to a gene. The CDR3 region is CASSFRTGDTEAFF. The CDR3 nucleotides read TGTGCCAGCAGCTTTCGGACAGGGGACACTGAAGCTTTCTTT.

V is TRBV3-1 (or the pseudogene TRBV3-2) and J is TRBJ2-3; D possibly corresponds to TRBD2 (6 bases). The V end was cut by 1 base, the J end by 6 bases, with 17 bases between. The V gene's germline CDR1 is LGHDT and CDR2 YNNKEL (reference sequence). There are 16 residues in the CDR3. In nucleotides, the CDR3 is TGTGCCAGCAGCCAAGGATACGGGACTCCAGGGGATACGCAGTATTTT. It is translated as CASSQGYGTPGDTQYF.

This clone occurred a few times. The chain couples TRBV9 to TRBJ1-2; D might be TRBD1 (6 bases). Trimming took off 3 bases at V and 1 base at J, with 7 bases between the two ends. This CDR3 has 13 residues. Germline values: CDR1 SGDLS, CDR2 YYNGEE. The CDR3 is CASSDRDNYGYTF. The CDR3 DNA is TGTGCCAGCAGCGACAGGGATAACTATGGCTACACCTTC.

The chain is built from TRBV7-9 and TRBJ1-2, with TRBD1 matching 7 bases. After removal of 5 bases from V and 2 bases from J, the junction contained 8 bases not matched to a gene. Germline CDR1 and CDR2: SEHNR and FQNEAQ (reference sequence). This CDR3 has 15 amino acids. The CDR3 DNA reads TGTGCCAGCAGCCAGGGAAAGGGGGCGAACTATGGCTACACCTTC. It is translated as CASSQGKGANYGYTF.

The chain joins TRBV11-2 to TRBJ2-7, with 9 bases aligning to TRBD1. V lost 0 bases, J lost 8 bases, and 5 bases stayed unmatched. This CDR3 is built from 14 residues. Germline V gene data show CDR1 as SGHAT and CDR2 as FQNNGV. The CDR3 DNA reads TGTGCCAGCAGCTTAGATTGGGACAGGGATAAGCAGTACTTC. Its protein is CASSLDWDRDKQYF.

The chain couples TRBV25-1 to TRBJ1-2; no definite D call. The length of the CDR3 is 12 residues. Germline V gives CDR1 MGHDK, CDR2 SYGVNS. V lost 0 bases to trimming and J lost 8 bases, with 7 bases between them. The CDR3 DNA is TGTGCCAGCAGTGAATATTCTAGGGGCTACACCTTC. This encodes CASSEYSRGYTF.

V usage is TRBV5-1 and J usage is TRBJ2-1, with 14 positions matching TRBD2. The germline gives CDR1 SGHRS, CDR2 YFSETQ. The V and J ends lost 4 bases and 7 bases, in that order; junction bases with no gene match: 4. The CDR3 sequence is 15 residues long. CDR3 coding DNA: TGCGCCAGCAGCGGGGGACTAGCGGGGGTAAATGAGCAGTTCTTC. This translates into CASSGGLAGVNEQFF. The full variable domain, with the rest looked up from reference TRBV5-1 and TRBJ2-1, is KAGVTQTPRYLIKTRGQQVTLSCSPISGHRSVSWYQQTPGQGLQFLFEYFSETQRNKGNFPGRFSGRQFSNSRSEMNVSTLELGDSALYLCASSGGLAGVNEQFFGPGTRLTVL.

The chain links TRBV3-1 (or the pseudogene TRBV3-2) to TRBJ1-1; 7 bases align to TRBD1. This CDR3 spans 15 amino acids. The ends lost 2 bases at V and 5 bases at J; junction bases unmatched: 8. Germline lookup yields CDR1 LGHDT and CDR2 YNNKEL (reference sequence). The CDR3 bases are TGTGCCAGCAGCCAACGAACAGGGGATGGTACTGAAGCTTTCTTT. Its protein product is CASSQRTGDGTEAFF.

This chain links TRBV7-3 with TRBJ1-1; D possibly corresponds to TRBD1 (5 bases). This CDR3 contains 17 residues. Between the trimmed V and J ends, which lost 5 bases and 6 bases, there was a span of 25 bases. The germline gives CDR1 SGHTA, CDR2 FQGTGA. CDR3 sequence: CASSTAPSKNRFSEAFF. CDR3 DNA sequence: TGTGCCAGCAGCACTGCCCCCTCGAAAAACAGGTTCTCTGAAGCTTTCTTT.

The gene calls are TRBV9 and TRBJ2-5; 7 bases are a match to TRBD1. CDR3 length: 15 amino acids. CDR1 is SGDLS, CDR2 YYNGEE, per germline. V was clipped by 0 bases and J by 7 bases; unmatched bases: 9. The CDR3 region is CASSVEGGAWGTQYF. The CDR3 coding sequence is TGTGCCAGCAGCGTAGAAGGGGGCGCATGGGGGACCCAGTACTTC.

The genes are TRBV6-6 and TRBJ1-5; no firm D call. The CDR3 loop spans 14 amino acids. In germline, CDR1 is MNHNY, CDR2 SVGAGI (reference sequence). V was shortened by 2 bases and J by 3 bases, with 8 bases between the two germline ends. The CDR3 DNA is TGTGCCAGCAGTTACGCCGAGGTCAATCAGCCCCAGCATTTT. Its translation is CASSYAEVNQPQHF.

The V gene is TRBV27, the J gene TRBJ2-7; 8 nucleotides align to TRBD1. CDR1 MNHEY and CDR2 SMNVEV come from the germline V gene (reference sequence). This CDR3 is 18 amino acids long. V trimming: 0 bases; J trimming: 0 bases; junction bases outside the gene matches: 10. This chain's CDR3 is CASSLSPDRGLPSYEQYF. The CDR3 DNA is TGTGCCAGCAGTTTATCCCCCGACAGGGGTCTTCCCTCCTACGAGCAGTACTTC.

V gene TRBV6-6 combines with J gene TRBJ2-6; possibly TRBD1 for D (6 bases). The CDR3 is made up of 16 amino acids. Trimming took off 4 bases at V and 0 bases at J, with 10 bases between the two ends. Germline V CDR1 and CDR2: MNHNY, SVGAGI (reference sequence). The chain's CDR3 is CASSSGQTSGANVLTF. CDR3 in DNA: TGTGCCAGCAGTTCCGGACAGACCTCTGGGGCCAACGTCCTGACTTTC.

V gene TRBV10-2 combines with J gene TRBJ1-1, with 10 bases identical to TRBD1. The V segment lost 8 bases and the J segment 4 bases; nucleotides outside the gene matches: 4. CDR3 length: 13 amino acids. Germline CDR1 is WSHSY and CDR2 is SAAADI. In DNA form, the CDR3 reads TGCGCCAGCTCTGGGGACAGGGGCACTGAAGCTTTCTTT. The encoded protein is CASSGDRGTEAFF.

This rearrangement joins TRBV7-2 to TRBJ2-3, with D possibly matching TRBD2 (6 bases). The CDR3 is 16 residues long. The germline CDR1 and CDR2 sequences are SGHTA and FQGNSA. V lost 1 base, J lost 2 bases, and 13 bases lay in between. CDR3 in amino acids: CASSLVRGSYTDTQYF. The CDR3 region has the DNA TGTGCCAGCAGCTTAGTCCGGGGGAGTTACACAGATACGCAGTATTTT.